A single sample gave rise to the 7 T cell receptor beta chains below, sequenced in a study of shared clonotypes between healthy human individuals (dated by TCRdb to the early 2020s). The library was produced with the immunoSEQ multiplex PCR assay. TCRdb provides this immuneACCESS table in a form limited to in-frame rearrangements. Some clones are lacking; in checked studies, under half of them reflect an unresolved V gene, and why the rest are absent is not known. The sample has under 2.5 million clones on record, 92% of them singletons. Approximately 0.41% of the sample lies in the top ten. The sequencing sample was made of naive CD4+ T cells from PBMCs. The cell subset or site label on this specimen signifies: CD45RA+ positively selected. These receptors originate from a young man in good health. Some clones in this sample may be carry-over from other donors' samples.

The chain uses TRBV11-2 and TRBJ2-7, with 7 nucleotides matching TRBD1. Germline lookup yields CDR1 SGHAT and CDR2 FQNNGV. Unmatched junction bases numbered 5, after V lost 4 bases and J lost 2 bases. The CDR3 is 14 amino acids. The CDR3 reads CASSSRDRAYEQYF. CDR3 sequence (DNA): TGTGCCAGCAGCTCTAGAGACAGGGCCTACGAGCAGTACTTC.

The V and J genes are TRBV5-6 and TRBJ2-3, with TRBD2 matching over 7 bases. V was pared by 3 bases and J by 1 base, with 11 bases of the junction left unmatched. Germline lookup yields CDR1 SGHDT and CDR2 YYEEEE. CDR3 length: 17 residues. The CDR3: CASSSRRRGGRTDTQYF. The CDR3 nucleotides read TGTGCCAGCAGCTCCCGCCGCCGGGGAGGGCGCACAGATACGCAGTATTTT. Together with reference TRBV5-6 and TRBJ2-3, the CDR3 gives the full variable domain: DAGVTQSPTHLIKTRGQQVTLRCSPKSGHDTVSWYQQALGQGPQFIFQYYEEEERQRGNFPDRFSGHQFPNYSSELNVNALLLGDSALYLCASSSRRRGGRTDTQYFGPGTRLTVL.

This clone was found a few times. V is TRBV7-2 and J is TRBJ1-2; D remains ambiguous. The CDR3 is 12 amino acids. Germline CDR1 and CDR2: SGHTA and FQGNSA. The V gene lost 6 bases and the J gene lost 5 bases, with 10 bases spanning the gap. The CDR3 loop is CASSRAEYGYTF. Here the CDR3 DNA reads TGTGCCAGCAGTAGGGCGGAATATGGCTACACCTTC. Together with reference TRBV7-2 and TRBJ1-2, the CDR3 gives the full variable domain: GAGVSQSPSNKVTEKGKDVELRCDPISGHTALYWYRQSLGQGLEFLIYFQGNSAPDKSGLPSDRFSAERTGGSVSTLTIQRTQQEDSAVYLCASSRAEYGYTFGSGTRLTVV.

This clone occurred once. This rearrangement joins TRBV7-9 to TRBJ2-2; 12 positions agree with TRBD2. There are 15 residues in the CDR3. Germline CDR1 SEHNR, CDR2 FQNEAQ (reference sequence). V trimming: 5 bases; J trimming: 4 bases; junction bases outside the gene matches: 2. CDR3 loop: CASSKGLAGTGELFF. In DNA form, the CDR3 reads TGTGCCAGCAGCAAGGGACTAGCGGGCACCGGGGAGCTGTTTTTT.

V gene TRBV7-2 combines with J gene TRBJ1-2; 8 bases are shared with TRBD1. Germline CDR1 is SGHTA and CDR2 is FQGNSA. With V trimmed by 5 bases and J by 4 bases, 12 bases remained unmatched. There are 16 residues in the CDR3. The CDR3 sequence: CASSAGQVFTGYGYTF. The DNA of the CDR3 is TGTGCCAGCAGCGCGGGACAGGTGTTTACTGGCTATGGCTACACCTTC.

The chain couples TRBV4-3 to TRBJ2-2; D may be TRBD2 (6 bases). V was pared by 0 bases and J by 1 base, with 12 bases between. The CDR3 is 17 amino acids. CDR1 and CDR2 (germline): LGHNA, YSLEER. The CDR3: CASSQDPGRGNTGELFF. The DNA for the CDR3 is TGCGCCAGCAGCCAAGATCCCGGGCGGGGGAACACCGGGGAGCTGTTTTTT.

The chain carries TRBV9 and TRBJ2-7; D might be TRBD1 (5 bases). Trimming removed 4 bases from V and 4 bases from J, with 12 bases in between. The CDR3 runs to 13 residues. Germline CDR1 and CDR2: SGDLS and YYNGEE. CDR3 nucleotides: TGTGCCAGCAGCCAAGGGGTGGAGTACGAGCAGTACTTC. Translating gives CASSQGVEYEQYF.